Listed below are T cell receptor beta chains from one sample, sequenced in a study of T cell repertoires in cytomegalovirus infection. Their cognate antigens are unknown. MiXCR was run by TCRdb on the reads, yielding one entry per CDR3 protein. This sample has a few hundred thousand distinct CDR3 sequences, with under 45% found just once. The source material was cultured PBMCs, sampled from culture after CMV antigen stimulation. The receptor set was obtained from a human donor in good health (CMV status not recorded). Some clones in this sample may be carry-over from other donors' samples. Each CDR3 is given with its conserved first and last residue. The D gene is left open where the match is weak. Size values are once, few and many counts, or a class for expanded clones, and some rows have none.

>TRBJ2-1|TRBD2|TRBV4-3|.
CASSASGSYHYNEQFF
TGCGCCAGCAGCGCGAGCGGGAGTTATCACTACAATGAGCAGTTCTTC
>TRBJ1-1|TRBD1|TRBV6-2/TRBV6-3|.
CAVNRGAATEAFF
TGTGCCGTCAACAGGGGGGCGGCCACTGAAGCTTTCTTT
>TRBJ1-4|.|TRBV29-1|.
CSVAGGNANEKLFF
TGCAGCGTTGCTGGGGGGAATGCTAATGAAAAACTGTTTTTT
>TRBJ1-5|.|TRBV12-3/TRBV12-4|many
CASSPGGNQPQHF
TGTGCCAGCAGCCCGGGGGGCAATCAGCCCCAGCATTTT
>TRBJ1-3|.|TRBV6-1|.
CASSEAAKDFDGNTIYF
TGTGCCAGCAGTGAGGCAGCAAAGGATTTCGATGGAAACACCATATATTTT
>TRBJ2-3|.|TRBV5-1|.
CASSTQGRTSTDTQYF
TGCGCCAGCAGCACGCAGGGACGAACTAGCACAGATACGCAGTATTTT
>TRBJ2-2|.|TRBV5-1|.
CASSLDELVYAGELFF
TGCGCCAGCAGCTTGGATGAACTAGTTTACGCCGGGGAGCTGTTTTTT
>TRBJ1-1|.|TRBV7-2|few
CASSPNSPLVNTEAFF
TGTGCCAGCAGCCCTAACAGTCCATTGGTGAACACTGAAGCTTTCTTT
>TRBJ2-1|.|TRBV24-1|.
CATSDPRVAGHNEQFF
TGTGCCACCAGTGATCCTCGTGTGGCGGGGCACAATGAGCAGTTCTTC
>TRBJ1-6|.|TRBV6-1|.
CASSRLSGDSPLHF
TGTGCCAGCAGCCGGTTATCCGGGGATTCACCCCTCCACTTT
>TRBJ2-7|TRBD2|TRBV12-3/TRBV12-4|few
CASCPLAGLCEQYF
TGTGCCAGCTGCCCCTTAGCGGGTCTTTGCGAGCAGTACTTC
>TRBJ2-7|TRBD2|TRBV5-1|few
CASSLVLAGVLVDEQYF
TGCGCCAGCAGCTTGGTCCTAGCGGGAGTCCTTGTGGACGAGCAGTACTTC
>TRBJ2-7|TRBD1|TRBV7-6|.
CASSFDRAHEQYF
TGTGCCAGCAGCTTTGACAGGGCCCACGAGCAGTACTTC
>TRBJ1-5|.|TRBV2|.
CASSGVDQPQHF
TGTGCCAGCAGTGGAGTTGATCAGCCCCAGCATTTT
>TRBJ2-2|.|TRBV7-2|few
CASSSYRETTGELFF
TGTGCCAGCAGCTCATACAGGGAAACCACCGGGGAGCTGTTTTTT
>TRBJ1-1|.|TRBV19|few
CASSVRVGTEAFF
TGTGCCAGTAGTGTGCGGGTTGGCACTGAAGCTTTCTTT
>TRBJ2-3|.|TRBV7-8|.
CASITTRGPGDTQYF
TGTGCCAGCATCACTACGCGGGGCCCAGGAGATACGCAGTATTTT
>TRBJ2-7|.|TRBV20-1|.
CSARWGRSPYEQYF
TGCAGTGCTAGATGGGGGAGGTCCCCCTACGAGCAGTACTTC
>TRBJ2-3|TRBD1|TRBV28|.
CASSRPGTATDTQYF
TGTGCCAGCAGTAGACCCGGGACAGCCACAGATACGCAGTATTTT
>TRBJ2-1|.|TRBV7-8|.
CASSLAPIYDSSYNEQFF
TGTGCCAGCAGCTTAGCCCCTATCTACGACAGCTCCTACAATGAGCAGTTCTTC
>TRBJ2-5|.|TRBV5-1|once
CASSSLHRSQTQYF
TGCGCCAGCAGCTCCTTACACCGATCGCAGACCCAGTACTTC
>TRBJ1-1|.|TRBV4-1|.
CASSQVGGMGTEAFF
TGCGCCAGCAGCCAAGTAGGAGGGATGGGGACTGAAGCTTTCTTT
>TRBJ2-6|TRBD1|TRBV20-1|few
CSAYPGQGYGGSGANVLTF
TGCAGTGCTTACCCCGGACAGGGGTACGGAGGGTCTGGGGCCAACGTCCTGACTTTC
>TRBJ2-7|.|TRBV6-1|.
CASSVGLYYEQYF
TGTGCCAGCAGTGTCGGCCTTTACTACGAGCAGTACTTC
>TRBJ2-1|TRBD2|TRBV12-3/TRBV12-4|.
CASSKFGGGNEQFF
TGTGCCAGCAGTAAATTCGGGGGGGGAAATGAGCAGTTCTTC
>TRBJ1-1|.|TRBV28|once
CASSSSGTEAFF
TGTGCCAGCAGTTCGTCCGGGACTGAAGCTTTCTTT
>TRBJ2-5|.|TRBV6-2/TRBV6-3|.
CASAARVEIQYF
TGTGCCAGCGCCGCTCGGGTGGAGATCCAGTACTTC
>TRBJ2-3|.|TRBV4-1|.
CASSQDETTNTDTQYF
TGCGCCAGCAGCCAAGATGAGACTACTAACACAGATACGCAGTATTTT
>TRBJ2-1|TRBD2|TRBV28|.
CATRARGVGEQFF
TGTGCGACGCGGGCGCGGGGGGTTGGTGAGCAGTTCTTC
>TRBJ2-2|TRBD1|TRBV18|.
CATSTGRGSGELFF
TGTGCCACCTCGACAGGGAGAGGATCCGGGGAGCTGTTTTTT
>TRBJ2-1|TRBD1|TRBV7-9|.
CASGTGGQNEQFF
TGTGCCAGCGGAACAGGGGGACAAAATGAGCAGTTCTTC
>TRBJ2-7|.|TRBV7-2|once
CASAGATASSYEQYF
TGTGCCAGCGCCGGGGCTACAGCGAGTTCCTACGAGCAGTACTTC
>TRBJ1-2|.|TRBV12-5|.
CASGLVEQPPGGYTF
TGTGCTAGTGGTTTGGTCGAACAGCCGCCGGGTGGCTACACCTTC
>TRBJ1-3|.|TRBV7-2|.
CASSILGGTSGNTIYF
TGTGCCAGCAGCATCCTCGGGGGGACCAGTGGAAACACCATATATTTT
>TRBJ1-3|.|TRBV7-9|.
CASSSLTRNTIYF
TGTGCCAGCAGCTCGCTGACAAGAAACACCATATATTTT
>TRBJ2-1|.|TRBV18|.
CASSPQRWDNEQFF
TGTGCCAGCTCACCGCAGAGATGGGACAATGAGCAGTTCTTC
>TRBJ2-7|.|TRBV7-9|few
CASSLLGGGPLYEQYF
TGTGCCAGCAGCTTGTTAGGGGGAGGGCCGCTCTACGAGCAGTACTTC
>TRBJ2-6|.|TRBV4-1|.
CASSQVGRVYSGANVLTF
TGTGCCAGCAGCCAAGTGGGCAGGGTGTACTCTGGGGCCAACGTCCTGACTTTC
>TRBJ2-7|.|TRBV7-9|.
CASSLGRDPLYF
TGTGCCAGCAGCTTGGGGCGGGACCCTTTATACTTC
>TRBJ2-7|.|TRBV7-9|.
CASSSERYEQYF
TGTGCCAGCAGCTCCGAAAGATACGAGCAGTACTTC
>TRBJ2-5|.|TRBV7-8|.
CASSFRTGQGETQYF
TGTGCCAGCAGCTTTCGGACGGGACAAGGGGAGACCCAGTACTTC
>TRBJ2-5|TRBD2|TRBV6-1|few
CASSEELLAARETQYF
TGTGCCAGCAGTGAAGAGCTACTAGCGGCCCGGGAGACCCAGTACTTC
>TRBJ1-1|.|TRBV6-6|.
CASSYSMAGVNTEAFF
TGTGCCAGCAGTTACTCGATGGCTGGGGTGAACACTGAAGCTTTCTTT
>TRBJ2-7|TRBD1|TRBV12-3/TRBV12-4|few
CASSLGGQGSYEQYF
TGTGCCAGCAGTCTAGGGGGACAGGGCTCCTACGAGCAGTACTTC
>TRBJ1-3|TRBD1|TRBV14|.
CASSPPGQVYFSGNTIYF
TGTGCCAGCAGCCCTCCGGGACAGGTTTACTTCTCTGGAAACACCATATATTTT
>TRBJ2-3|TRBD2|TRBV7-2|.
CASSFGSGGALDTQYF
TGTGCCAGCAGCTTCGGTAGCGGGGGGGCCTTGGATACGCAGTATTTT
>TRBJ2-5|.|TRBV6-2/TRBV6-3|few
CASSYSRAVQETQYF
TGTGCCAGCAGTTACTCGAGGGCGGTACAAGAGACCCAGTACTTC
>TRBJ2-4|.|TRBV4-1|.
CASSQEGEVGGIQYF
TGCGCCAGCAGCCAAGAAGGTGAGGTGGGCGGCATTCAGTACTTC
>TRBJ2-4|.|TRBV20-1|.
CSATNRWKNKVGRAKNIQYF
TGCAGTGCTACTAACAGGTGGAAGAATAAGGTTGGGCGGGCCAAAAACATTCAGTACTTC
>TRBJ2-3|.|TRBV6-6|.
CATTLNRRSQGDTQYF
TGTGCCACCACCCTCAACCGCAGGTCCCAAGGAGATACGCAGTATTTT
>TRBJ1-1|.|TRBV20-1|.
CSASAMVGNTEAFF
TGCAGTGCTAGCGCAATGGTTGGGAACACTGAAGCTTTCTTT
>TRBJ2-4|TRBD1|TRBV11-2|.
CASSLEWTGIIYF
TGTGCCAGCAGCTTAGAGTGGACAGGGATCATCTACTTC
>TRBJ2-7|TRBD2|TRBV7-2|few
CASSPTAGIRREQYF
TGTGCCAGCAGCCCCACAGCGGGAATACGGCGCGAGCAGTACTTC
>TRBJ2-7|TRBD2|TRBV6-8|.
CASSYFGLAGVYEQYF
TGTGCCAGCAGTTACTTTGGACTAGCGGGAGTCTACGAGCAGTACTTC
>TRBJ1-4|TRBD1|TRBV7-9|.
CASSQGQGNEKLFF
TGTGCCAGCAGCCAGGGACAGGGGAATGAAAAACTGTTTTTT
>TRBJ2-5|.|TRBV7-2|.
CASSAYGGGETQYF
TGTGCCAGCAGCGCCTATGGGGGTGGTGAGACCCAGTACTTC
>TRBJ2-4|.|TRBV27|.
CATMERAVNIQYF
TGTGCCACCATGGAGAGGGCTGTAAACATTCAGTACTTC
>TRBJ1-4|.|TRBV9|.
CASNRGDTHEKLFF
TGTGCCAGCAACCGGGGCGATACGCATGAAAAACTGTTTTTT
>TRBJ2-1|.|TRBV7-9|few
CASSLGWQSEQFF
TGTGCCAGCAGCTTAGGGTGGCAGAGTGAGCAGTTCTTC